This TCR beta chain came from a study of chemoradiotherapy in HPV16-positive cancers. Study-level findings and limits: During treatment, candidate HPV-specific clones and E7-related motifs expanded in tumor.

On this clone: Its antigen is still unknown.

Only in-frame clones appear in the TCRdb table, and some are missing; sequencing was by immunoSEQ multiplex PCR. The sample consists of some 12,000 clones, around 68% of them appearing once. Germline loops: CDR1 SGHDT, CDR2 YYEEEE. The V gene lost 4 bases and the J gene lost 3 bases, with 8 bases spanning the gap. The CDR3 extends over 12 amino acids. This TCR derives from a human donor with HPV-associated anogenital cancer. This sample was gathered from a patient who underwent chemoradiotherapy. The V gene is TRBV5-6, the J gene TRBJ2-7, with D unresolved. CDR3 residues: CASSVGYYEQYF. In DNA, the CDR3 is TGTGCCAGCAGCGTGGGGTACTACGAGCAGTACTTC.